Reported below is one T cell receptor (beta chain). This CDR3 spans 14 amino acids. The V gene lost 1 base and the J gene lost 8 bases, with 12 bases spanning the gap. The germline V gene encodes CDR1 MGHRA and CDR2 YSYEKL. Authors' processing steps: Reference gene primer amplification in the assay estimated nucleated cell counts. Only in-frame clones appear in the TCRdb table, and some are missing; sequencing was by immunoSEQ multiplex PCR. V, J and clone size are taken as reported in that table, and D and trimming were inferred from the DNA itself. Of some 98,000 clones detected, about 79% appear once; the ten largest clones hold 20% to 30%. These data originate in a study of blood T cell repertoires in COVID-19.

Sequencing was performed on peripheral blood. This clonotype originated in a man aged 55 to 70 with acute or convalescent COVID-19. The V and J genes are TRBV4-1 and TRBJ2-1; no clear D gene. As DNA, the CDR3 is TGCGCCAGCAGCCAAGGCGGTAGCCGCGATGAGCAGTTCTTC. Translating it yields CASSQGGSRDEQFF.